Presented here are 10 T cell receptor beta chains from one specimen sequenced in a study of blood T cell repertoires in COVID-19 (dated by TCRdb to the early 2020s). Libraries were made using the immunoSEQ multiplex PCR assay. The immuneACCESS repertoire file appears here via TCRdb, limited to in-frame rearrangements. These files lack a portion of the clones; in checked studies, under half of the deficit traces to unresolved V genes, and the cause of the others is not known. The sample table contains 250,000 to 350,000 clones; only one count was recorded for roughly 88% of them. The top ten clonotypes cover roughly 2.8% of the sample. Sequencing input: peripheral blood. All receptors come from a woman aged 30 to 39 with COVID-19, enrolled during active disease.

The genes are TRBV28 and TRBJ1-3; D remains unclear. Trimming removed 7 bases from V and 0 bases from J, with 10 bases in between. The CDR3 spans 14 residues. The germline CDR1 and CDR2 sequences are MDHEN and SYDVKM. The CDR3 region has the DNA TGTGCCAGCATCCGGAGGAGCTCTGGAAACACCATATATTTT. Residues: CASIRRSSGNTIYF.

The chain employs TRBV5-1 and TRBJ1-2, with 7 bases matching TRBD1. CDR3 size: 13 residues. CDR1 SGHRS and CDR2 YFSETQ come from the germline V gene. V dropped 1 base and J dropped 7; count of bases not matched to a gene: 4. Here the CDR3 reads CASSLRQGVGYTF. The CDR3 bases are TGCGCCAGCAGCTTGAGGCAGGGGGTTGGCTACACCTTC.

The V call is TRBV1, the J call TRBJ2-6; the listed D gene, TRBD1, was not tested against the DNA. TRBV1 is annotated as a pseudogene. The CDR3 contains 17 residues. CDR3: CTSSLVRLCSRANVLTF. For the CDR3, the DNA is TGCACCAGCAGCCTTGTCCGTTTGTGCAGTCGGGCCAACGTCCTGACTTTC.

J is TRBJ1-2 and V is TRBV27; the D is unclear. From germline, CDR1 is MNHEY and CDR2 SMNVEV (reference sequence). This CDR3 is built from 14 residues. Trimming pared 4 bases from V and 9 bases from J, leaving 18 bases between. Here the CDR3 reads CASSYAGGSGSYTF. The CDR3, as DNA: TGTGCCAGCAGTTACGCAGGAGGTTCGGGAAGCTACACCTTC.

CDR3 residues: CASSHSQGEGGNSPLHF. The DNA of the CDR3 is TGTGCCAGCAGCCACTCACAGGGGGAAGGAGGAAATTCACCCCTCCACTTT. The chain employs TRBV4-2 and TRBJ1-6; 8 nucleotides agree with TRBD1. The CDR3 is 17 amino acids. Germline CDR1 and CDR2: LGHNA and YNFKEQ. With 3 bases clipped from V and 7 bases from J, the junction kept 11 bases outside the gene matches.

Worth noting for this clone: Other DNA sequences in this sample translate to the same CDR3. This sequence joins TRBV3-1 (or the pseudogene TRBV3-2) and TRBJ2-7; 7 positions agree with TRBD1. Per the germline V gene, CDR1 is LGHDT and CDR2 is YNNKEL (reference sequence). Trimming cost V 4 bases and J 4 bases; bases outside gene matches: 7. This CDR3 region has 14 residues. Written as DNA, the CDR3 is TGTGCCAGCAGCCCGACAGGGTTGGAGTACGAGCAGTACTTC. It is translated as CASSPTGLEYEQYF.

The V call is TRBV19, the J call TRBJ2-3, with a weak D call TRBD2 (5 bases). CDR3 size: 16 residues. V lost 1 base, J lost 5 bases, and 16 bases lay in between. CDR1 and CDR2 from the germline V gene are LNHDA and SQIVND (reference sequence). CDR3 in DNA: TGTGCCAGTAGTATAGGAGGCGGGTGGGTTGGAGATACGCAGTATTTT. The encoded protein is CASSIGGGWVGDTQYF.

The chain uses TRBV21-1 and TRBJ2-2; the DNA was not compared with TRBD2, the D call given in the table. TRBV21-1 is assigned pseudogene status. The CDR3 is made up of 19 amino acids. CDR3 sequence (DNA): TGTGCCAGCAGCCTGGCCGGGCTAGCGGGAAATAAGGACACCGGGGAGCTGTTTTTT. Protein sequence: CASSLAGLAGNKDTGELFF.

This clone was detected a few times. The chain is built from TRBV28 and TRBJ1-5; D remains ambiguous. This CDR3 has 14 amino acids. Germline V lookup: CDR1 MDHEN, CDR2 SYDVKM. The CDR3 region is CATQVGWSNQPQHF. CDR3 coding DNA: TGTGCAACCCAAGTCGGGTGGAGCAATCAGCCCCAGCATTTT.

The chain has TRBV7-8 and TRBJ1-1; possible D gene TRBD1, 5 bases. Per germline, CDR1 SGHVS and CDR2 FQNEAQ. Trimming cost V 6 bases and J 3 bases, with 17 bases left between them. The CDR3 totals 15 residues. The CDR3 region has the DNA TGTGCCAGCAGGCAGGGTCTTCTGTGGGACACTGAAGCTTTCTTT. The encoded protein is CASRQGLLWDTEAFF.